The rows below give T cell receptor beta chains drawn from one sample of a study of blood T cell repertoires in COVID-19. Method: immunoSEQ multiplex PCR; TCRdb's copy keeps in-frame clones and lacks some. This sample has about 300,000 clones, with more than 85% found just once. The sequenced sample was peripheral blood. These receptors were taken from a man between 70 and 80 years old with acute or convalescent COVID-19. The CDR3 runs from the conserved cysteine through the conserved F or W. Fields, in order: J gene, clone size, D gene, V gene, CDR3 protein, CDR3 DNA. The D gene is left open where the match is weak. Size values are once, few and many counts, or a class for expanded clones, and some rows have none.

>TRBJ2-1|-|-|TRBV2
CASSPIGQFF
TGTGCCAGCAGTCCCATCGGGCAGTTCTTC
>TRBJ2-7|-|-|TRBV2
CASTVSPGEQYF
TGTGCCAGCACCGTGTCTCCGGGGGAGCAGTACTTC
>TRBJ2-7|-|TRBD2|TRBV3-1/TRBV3-2
CASSPFPGGQEQYF
TGTGCCAGCAGTCCCTTCCCGGGGGGTCAAGAGCAGTACTTC
>TRBJ2-2|once|TRBD1|TRBV4-3
CASSRDRGIGELFF
TGCGCCAGCAGCCGCGACAGGGGGATCGGGGAGCTGTTTTTT
>TRBJ2-5|-|TRBD2|TRBV7-2
CASSSPGLAGVRETQYF
TGTGCCAGCAGCTCCCCGGGACTAGCGGGAGTTCGGGAGACCCAGTACTTC
>TRBJ2-5|-|-|TRBV7-2
CASSPIGLYARGQETQYF
TGTGCCAGCAGCCCCATCGGACTCTACGCAAGGGGGCAAGAGACCCAGTACTTC
>TRBJ1-4|once|-|TRBV5-5
CASSSRLLSEKLFF
TGTGCCAGCAGCTCACGTTTACTTAGCGAAAAACTGTTTTTT
>TRBJ2-1|-|TRBD2|TRBV18
CASSPLASSGGEYNEQFF
TGTGCCAGCTCACCGCTAGCGAGTAGCGGGGGGGAATACAATGAGCAGTTCTTC
>TRBJ2-7|once|-|TRBV30
CAWTDYRNSYEQYF
TGTGCCTGGACTGACTATCGGAACTCCTACGAGCAGTACTTC
>TRBJ2-1|-|TRBD2|TRBV24-1
CATSDSLAGEHEQFF
TGTGCCACCAGTGATTCACTAGCGGGAGAGCATGAGCAGTTCTTC
>TRBJ2-7|-|-|TRBV20-1
CSARDLDEQYF
TGCAGTGCTAGAGATCTCGACGAGCAGTACTTC
>TRBJ2-5|once|-|TRBV5-4
CASSGGPQETQYF
TGTGCCAGCAGCGGCGGGCCTCAAGAGACCCAGTACTTC
>TRBJ1-1|-|-|TRBV4-2
CASSLRTAENTEAFF
TGTGCCAGCAGCCTCCGGACAGCCGAGAACACTGAAGCTTTCTTT
>TRBJ2-3|few|-|TRBV7-2
CASSLNWRRGTDTQYF
TGTGCCAGCAGCTTAAACTGGCGGCGGGGCACAGATACGCAGTATTTT
>TRBJ2-1|-|TRBD2|TRBV4-3
CASSPPGLANEQFF
TGCGCCAGCAGCCCGCCGGGACTAGCGAATGAGCAGTTCTTC
>TRBJ2-6|-|-|TRBV9
CASSRGAPGANVLTF
TGTGCCAGCAGCAGGGGTGCGCCTGGGGCCAACGTCCTGACTTTC
>TRBJ2-2|-|-|TRBV18
CASSPTEGITGELFF
TGTGCCAGCTCACCGACCGAGGGTATAACCGGGGAGCTGTTTTTT
>TRBJ1-5|-|-|TRBV4-1
CASSRLQGLNQPQHF
TGCGCCAGCAGCAGATTACAGGGTCTCAATCAGCCCCAGCATTTT
>TRBJ2-3|once|-|TRBV5-4
CASSLAQFADTQYF
TGTGCCAGCAGCTTGGCACAGTTTGCAGATACGCAGTATTTT
>TRBJ2-5|-|-|TRBV4-3
CASSQEEGAGGTQYF
TGCGCCAGCAGCCAAGAGGAGGGGGCGGGGGGGACCCAGTACTTC
>TRBJ1-1|-|-|TRBV30
CAWSVSMNTEAFF
TGTGCCTGGAGTGTATCAATGAACACTGAAGCTTTCTTT
>TRBJ2-5|once|TRBD2|TRBV7-9
CASSLLAGVHETQYF
TGTGCCAGCAGCTTACTAGCGGGAGTCCACGAGACCCAGTACTTC
>TRBJ2-3|many|-|TRBV18
CASSPYSDTQYF
TGTGCCAGCTCACCATACTCAGATACGCAGTATTTT
>TRBJ1-5|-|TRBD1|TRBV6-5
CASSRGQGASQPQHF
TGTGCCAGCAGCCGCGGACAGGGGGCGAGTCAGCCCCAGCATTTT
>TRBJ1-5|-|TRBD1|TRBV6-2/TRBV6-3
CASSFQGAWQPQHF
TGTGCCAGCAGCTTTCAGGGGGCTTGGCAGCCCCAGCATTTT
>TRBJ2-1|-|-|TRBV5-5
CASTVAAGINNEQFF
TGTGCCAGCACCGTTGCCGCGGGCATAAACAATGAGCAGTTCTTC
>TRBJ1-1|-|-|TRBV3-1/TRBV3-2
CASSQGAGGRVTEAFF
TGTGCCAGCAGCCAGGGAGCGGGGGGGCGCGTAACTGAAGCTTTCTTT
>TRBJ1-1|-|-|TRBV25-1
CASSENGENTEAFF
TGTGCCAGCAGTGAAAACGGGGAGAACACTGAAGCTTTCTTT
>TRBJ2-3|-|-|TRBV11-3
CASSPSFEADTQYF
TGTGCCAGCAGCCCGAGCTTCGAGGCAGATACGCAGTATTTT
>TRBJ2-2|-|-|TRBV6-5
CASTHGVGTGELFF
TGTGCCAGCACCCACGGTGTTGGCACCGGGGAGCTGTTTTTT
>TRBJ2-3|once|TRBD1|TRBV27
CASSPCRDRSYTQYF
TGTGCCAGCAGCCCCTGCCGGGACAGGAGTTATACGCAGTATTTT
>TRBJ2-2|-|-|TRBV18
CASCRGAGSNTGELFF
TGTGCCAGCTGTCGGGGGGCCGGATCGAACACCGGGGAGCTGTTTTTT
>TRBJ2-7|-|TRBD1|TRBV28
CATGTGSYEQYF
TGTGCCACCGGGACAGGCTCCTACGAGCAGTACTTC
>TRBJ2-2|-|-|TRBV10-3
CAISEGEDTGELFF
TGTGCCATCAGTGAAGGAGAGGACACCGGGGAGCTGTTTTTT
>TRBJ1-5|-|-|TRBV5-6
CASSLGGISNQPQHF
TGTGCCAGCAGCTTAGGAGGAATTAGCAATCAGCCCCAGCATTTT
>TRBJ1-1|few|-|TRBV6-5
CASSPSGGNTEAFF
TGTGCCAGCAGCCCCTCGGGGGGCAACACTGAAGCTTTCTTT
>TRBJ2-1|-|TRBD1|TRBV2
CASSEGTGGFEQFF
TGTGCCAGCAGTGAAGGGACAGGGGGTTTCGAGCAGTTCTTC
>TRBJ2-1|-|TRBD2|TRBV10-3
CAISESRENEQFF
TGTGCCATCAGTGAGTCGCGGGAGAATGAGCAGTTCTTC
>TRBJ2-3|-|TRBD2|TRBV3-1/TRBV3-2
CASSISGSSTDTQYF
TGTGCCAGCAGCATTAGCGGGTCTAGCACAGATACGCAGTATTTT
>TRBJ2-2|many|TRBD1|TRBV19
CARIHRGQGFTGELFF
TGTGCCAGGATCCACCGGGGACAGGGCTTCACCGGGGAGCTGTTTTTT
>TRBJ2-1|-|-|TRBV27
CASSLGNEQFF
TGTGCCAGCAGCCTCGGCAATGAGCAGTTCTTC
>TRBJ2-7|-|-|TRBV5-1
CASSLGTGRVGEQYF
TGCGCCAGCAGCTTGGGAACCGGGAGAGTGGGTGAGCAGTACTTC
>TRBJ1-2|few|TRBD1|TRBV28
CASSPFPTGGYGYTF
TGTGCCAGCAGTCCCTTCCCCACAGGGGGGTATGGCTACACCTTC
>TRBJ1-5|-|-|TRBV19
CASSIAKRRAGQPQHF
TGTGCCAGTAGTATAGCAAAAAGGCGGGCTGGTCAGCCCCAGCATTTT
>TRBJ2-2|-|TRBD2|TRBV3-1/TRBV3-2
CASSTSGNTGELFF
TGTGCCAGCTCGACTAGCGGAAACACCGGGGAGCTGTTTTTT
>TRBJ1-3|-|-|TRBV30
CAWSVGSGSNAGNTIYF
TGTGCCTGGAGTGTTGGGTCAGGGTCCAACGCTGGAAACACCATATATTTT
>TRBJ1-1|-|-|TRBV5-4
CASSNPFMNTEAFF
TGTGCCAGCAGTAATCCTTTTATGAACACTGAAGCTTTCTTT
>TRBJ1-6|-|-|TRBV2
CASSKAGPALDSPLHF
TGTGCCAGCAGTAAGGCGGGACCGGCCCTGGATTCACCCCTCCACTTT
>TRBJ1-5|few|TRBD1|TRBV19
CASRKTGQGINQPQHF
TGTGCCAGTAGAAAAACAGGACAGGGGATCAATCAGCCCCAGCATTTT
>TRBJ2-5|once|TRBD1|TRBV28
CASSPRTGGIETQYF
TGTGCCAGCAGTCCAAGGACAGGGGGCATAGAGACCCAGTACTTC
>TRBJ2-3|-|TRBD2|TRBV19
CASRVGTRSTDTQYF
TGTGCCAGCCGAGTGGGGACTAGGTCCACAGATACGCAGTATTTT
>TRBJ1-4|-|TRBD1|TRBV28
CASSSLRTGNEKLFF
TGTGCCAGCAGTTCCCTTCGGACAGGGAATGAAAAACTGTTTTTT
>TRBJ2-5|-|TRBD2|TRBV4-3
CASSQGNGRAVETQYF
TGCGCCAGCAGCCAAGGGAACGGGAGGGCCGTGGAGACCCAGTACTTC
>TRBJ1-1|few|TRBD1|TRBV7-2
CASSSQNRGRGTEAFF
TGTGCCAGCAGCTCACAGAACAGGGGGCGCGGGACTGAAGCTTTCTTT
>TRBJ1-1|few|-|TRBV14
CASSPGGQPEAFF
TGTGCCAGCAGCCCGGGGGGCCAGCCTGAAGCTTTCTTT
>TRBJ2-7|-|TRBD2|TRBV9
CASSPGGASAHEQYF
TGTGCCAGCAGCCCCGGGGGGGCTAGCGCCCACGAGCAGTACTTC
>TRBJ1-2|-|TRBD1|TRBV12-3/TRBV12-4
CASSLAGGHGYTF
TGTGCCAGCAGTTTAGCAGGGGGCCATGGCTACACCTTC
>TRBJ1-4|-|-|TRBV28
CASSTSGQGSVKLFF
TGTGCCAGCAGTACCTCGGGACAAGGGTCCGTGAAACTGTTTTTT